This is a list of T cell receptor beta chains from one sample in a study of neoadjuvant anti-PD-1 for oral cavity cancer. Using immunoSEQ multiplex PCR, the repertoire was profiled, and TCRdb retains in-frame clones only, with some absent. The sample lists 50,000 to 65,000 clones, more than 65% occurring once. The material was PBMCs, obtained before nivolumab (anti-PD-1) treatment. Receptors were obtained from a person aged 35-80 years with oral cavity squamous cell carcinoma. CDR3s include the opening cysteine and the closing phenylalanine or tryptophan. The order of the fields is V gene, J gene, clone size, CDR3 protein. Clone sizes are given selectively: once, few, many, or a class where the clone is expanded.

TRBV7-3	TRBJ2-2	once	CASSLTSGGPANTGELFF
TRBV19	TRBJ2-1	NA	CATSLEGVYNEQFF
TRBV30	TRBJ1-2	NA	CAWARDIYYGYTF
TRBV19	TRBJ1-1	few	CASSSGDTEAFF
TRBV6-1	TRBJ1-1	NA	CASSDRPLNTEAFF
TRBV16	TRBJ1-2	NA	CASSPLLLGQGAVGYTF
TRBV5-1	TRBJ2-1	few	CASSLARTGGNEQFF
TRBV5-4	TRBJ2-5	once	CASSLAAGTEETQYF
TRBV11-2	TRBJ2-1	NA	CASSLYRNEQFF
TRBV5-1	TRBJ2-3	NA	CASRRQGTWGDTQYF
TRBV25-1	TRBJ2-3	NA	CASSEMGLDTQYF
TRBV2	TRBJ2-7	NA	CASSEYASGIGEQYF
TRBV5-6	TRBJ1-2	once	CASNNFGQGLGYTF
TRBV7-8	TRBJ1-5	NA	CASSPAQGAGQPQHF
TRBV6-5	TRBJ1-1	NA	CASSSDGTNTEAFF
TRBV7-7	TRBJ1-2	NA	CASSRTGTANYGYTF
TRBV18	TRBJ2-2	NA	CASSPQGDGELFF